The 11 T cell receptor beta chains below come from one sample, sequenced in a study of cytomegalovirus exposure and HLA in healthy donors. PCR used 60 Vbeta primers and 13 Jbeta primers. Only in-frame clones appear in the TCRdb table, and some are missing; sequencing was by immunoSEQ multiplex PCR. The sample has 150,000 to 200,000 clones, 70% to 85% seen once. The sample taken for sequencing was PBMCs. The source of these receptors is a woman aged 40 to 50 in good health and CMV-seronegative.

This chain joins TRBV19 and TRBJ2-1; 11 bases agree with TRBD1. Germline CDR1 is LNHDA and CDR2 is SQIVND (reference sequence). The CDR3 loop spans 17 amino acids. Trimming removed 3 bases from V and 4 bases from J; junction bases left unmatched: 8. The CDR3 region is CASSMRTGGGSYNEQFF. The CDR3 DNA sequence: TGTGCCAGTAGTATGAGGACAGGGGGCGGATCTTACAATGAGCAGTTCTTC.

This rearrangement joins TRBV7-2 to TRBJ2-6; D not resolved. Germline assignment: CDR1 SGHTA and CDR2 FQGNSA. The length of the CDR3 is 14 residues. The V end lost 2 bases, the J end lost 2 bases, and 4 bases lay between the germline ends. Here the CDR3 DNA reads TGTGCCAGCAGCTTATCTCCTGGGGCCAACGTCCTGACTTTC. Amino acid sequence: CASSLSPGANVLTF.

The chain combines TRBV7-2 with TRBJ1-3; D remains ambiguous. This CDR3 comprises 14 residues. V was shortened by 5 bases and J by 0 bases, with 8 bases between the two germline ends. Per the germline V gene, CDR1 is SGHTA and CDR2 is FQGNSA. The DNA of the CDR3 is TGTGCCAGCAGCGGGTACAGCTCTGGAAACACCATATATTTT. Protein product: CASSGYSSGNTIYF.

Comments on this clone: This likely comes from a read error, as the CDR3 has no conserved phenylalanine or tryptophan at its end. The chain links TRBV10-3 to TRBJ1-1; the match to TRBD1 covers 11 bases. CDR3 length: 14 residues. Trimming removed 5 bases from V and 4 bases from J; junction bases left unmatched: 3. Germline V gene sequence: CDR1 ENHRY, CDR2 SYGVKD. CDR3 DNA sequence: TGTGCCATCAGTAACGGGACAGGGGGCACTGAAGCTTTCGTT. This codes for CAISNGTGGTEAFV.

The V and J genes are TRBV7-2 and TRBJ1-1, with no clear D. CDR1 and CDR2 (germline): SGHTA, FQGNSA. The CDR3 is 15 residues long. Trimming took 0 bases from V and 1 from J, leaving 9 bases between them. The CDR3 loop is CASSLAAGGNTEAFF. The CDR3 bases are TGTGCCAGCAGCTTAGCGGCAGGAGGGAACACTGAAGCTTTCTTT.

This chain uses TRBV10-3 with TRBJ2-7, with D possibly TRBD2 on 7 matching bases. This CDR3 has 13 amino acids. Germline V CDR1 and CDR2: ENHRY, SYGVKD. V was cut by 10 bases and J by 6 bases, with 19 bases left in between. The CDR3 here is CATTVAGAVEQYF. The CDR3 region has the DNA TGTGCCACCACGGTGGCGGGGGCTGTCGAGCAGTACTTC.

V and J are TRBV7-9 and TRBJ2-6, with a tentative D call TRBD1 (5 bases). Trimming pared 4 bases from V and 3 bases from J, leaving 13 bases between. CDR1 SEHNR and CDR2 FQNEAQ come from the germline V gene (reference sequence). The CDR3 length is 16 residues. Here the CDR3 DNA reads TGTGCCAGCAGCTCGACAGTCCCTCGTGGGGCCAACGTCCTGACTTTC. Amino acid sequence: CASSSTVPRGANVLTF.

This clone was counted between two and nine times. V is TRBV5-1 and J is TRBJ1-1, with 7 bases fitting TRBD1. V shed 4 bases and J 6 bases; nucleotides not matched to a gene: 9. Germline V gene sequence: CDR1 SGHRS, CDR2 YFSETQ. The CDR3 totals 14 residues. The chain's CDR3 is CASSAFRGLAEAFF. The CDR3 bases are TGCGCCAGCAGCGCGTTCAGGGGGTTGGCTGAAGCTTTCTTT. The complete variable domain, with remaining parts taken from reference TRBV5-1 and TRBJ1-1, reads KAGVTQTPRYLIKTRGQQVTLSCSPISGHRSVSWYQQTPGQGLQFLFEYFSETQRNKGNFPGRFSGRQFSNSRSEMNVSTLELGDSALYLCASSAFRGLAEAFFGQGTRLTVV.

The chain is built from TRBV10-3 and TRBJ2-3, with 8 nucleotides matching TRBD1. This CDR3 spans 15 amino acids. Germline V gene lookup returns CDR1 ENHRY and CDR2 SYGVKD. Unmatched junction bases numbered 11, after V lost 7 bases and J lost 5 bases. Here the CDR3 reads CAIKSPGQGEDTQYF. CDR3 sequence (DNA): TGTGCCATCAAATCCCCCGGACAGGGTGAAGATACGCAGTATTTT.

This clone has a handful of counts. Written as DNA, the CDR3 is TGTGCCAGCAGCTCAATTTGGGACAACCGGAATGGCTACACCTTC. Translating gives CASSSIWDNRNGYTF. V usage is TRBV7-8 and J usage is TRBJ1-2; possibly TRBD1 for D (6 bases). Germline values: CDR1 SGHVS, CDR2 FQNEAQ. Between the trimmed V and J ends, which lost 4 bases and 6 bases, there was a span of 18 bases. The length of the CDR3 is 15 residues. The whole variable domain, filled in from reference TRBV7-8 and TRBJ1-2, reads GAGVSQSPRYKVAKRGQDVALRCDPISGHVSLFWYQQALGQGPEFLTYFQNEAQLDKSGLPSDRFFAERPEGSVSTLKIQRTQQEDSAVYLCASSSIWDNRNGYTFGSGTRLTVV.

This clone was recorded once. This chain uses TRBV19 with TRBJ1-4, with TRBD1 as a possible D gene (6 bases). Germline V gives CDR1 LNHDA, CDR2 SQIVND (reference sequence). The ends were cut back, 7 bases at V and 4 bases at J, with 13 bases in the middle. This CDR3 comprises 14 residues. The CDR3 nucleotides are TGTGCCAGTAACCTGGACAGCTATAATGAAAAACTGTTTTTT. It yields the protein CASNLDSYNEKLFF.